This TCR beta chain was retrieved from a study of CXCR3-negative and CXCR3-positive naive CD8 T cells (dated by TCRdb to between 2019 and 2020). Background for the entire study: In total, 130 million to 150 million TRB reads were obtained, which works out to roughly 1.5 +/- 0.3 million reads per library. TRBV-TRBJ cluster analysis included naive subsets from a handful of donors and memory cells from 3 donors. The diversity and physicochemical repertoire analyses included 11 donors pooled from two independent experiments. Here is what the overall study found, with its caveats: CXCR3 expression partially decreased after cryopreservation, so most assays used freshly isolated PBMCs. Surface CD5, linked to self-reactivity in mice, was comparable between naive subsets; TCR interaction strength was therefore also inferred from TRB CDR3 physicochemical properties. Comparably high repertoire diversity was found in both naive subsets, whereas much lower repertoire diversity was found in memory CD8+ T cells. Similar TRBV-TRBJ usage was shown by naive CXCR3-negative and CXCR3-positive cells from the same donor, whereas distinct patterns were shown by memory cells. Compared with CXCR3-negative naive cells, CXCR3-positive naive cells had TRB CDR3s with higher hydrophobicity (lower Kidera factor 4), lower energy, and higher strength and volume indices.

Reads for this sample came from a NextSeq 550. The Human TCR Profiling Kit (MiLaboratory) was used to prepare UMI-labeled 5' RACE TRB cDNA libraries. The full amount of extracted RNA was used for cDNA synthesis, and the full amount of resulting cDNA was used for PCR amplification. Libraries were prepared in parallel using an identical number of PCR cycles. The paper's data handling went like this. With a requirement of at least two reads per UMI, MIGEC and MiXCR extracted about 50,000 +/- 10,000 unique UMI-labeled TRB cDNA molecules per library. An average of around 40,000 +/- 10,000 functional in-frame TRB CDR3 nucleotide clonotypes without stop codons was found per library. After downsampling to 5000 UMI-labeled TRB molecules per sample, diversity metrics such as normalized Shannon-Wiener and Chao1 were calculated in VDJtools. For the central five CDR3 residues, VDJtools calculated physicochemical properties weighted by clonotype size, namely interaction energy, strength, volume and Kidera factor 4. The reads were reprocessed in TCRdb, with one entry per CDR3 protein sequence and no accompanying DNA. Clone size and V and J calls follow TCRdb, not the original study. This specimen's table enumerates around 96,000 distinct CDR3 sequences. 1.5% to 2% of the sample is held by the ten biggest clonotypes.

The CDR3 numbers 13 residues from cysteine through phenylalanine. No DNA was logged. For each CD8+ T cell subset, flow sorting was done in triplicate, and about 300,000 cells per subset went directly into RLT lysis buffer. To keep memory contaminants out, a stringent definition of naive CD8+ T cells was applied: CD45RO-CCR7+CD27+CD95-. Using standard density gradient centrifugation, peripheral blood mononuclear cells were isolated from buffy coats. Naive CXCR3-negative and CXCR3-positive CD8+ T cells were flow-sorted using a FACSAria III. An RNeasy Mini Kit was used to extract total RNA from the sorted cells. About this clonotype itself: No antigen is known for it.

The receptor's source is a human donor in good health. Some clones in this sample may be carry-over from other donors' samples. Input material: naive CXCR3- CD8+ T cells from blood. What this sample's cell subset or site label stands for: CD45RO-CCR7+CD27+CD95- naive CD8+ T cells lacking CXCR3 (TNR3-). The chain links TRBV12-3 or TRBV12-4 with TRBJ1-1; there is no DNA to check the TCRdb D call of TRBD1. This receptor carries the CDR3 CASRPGGTGEAFF.